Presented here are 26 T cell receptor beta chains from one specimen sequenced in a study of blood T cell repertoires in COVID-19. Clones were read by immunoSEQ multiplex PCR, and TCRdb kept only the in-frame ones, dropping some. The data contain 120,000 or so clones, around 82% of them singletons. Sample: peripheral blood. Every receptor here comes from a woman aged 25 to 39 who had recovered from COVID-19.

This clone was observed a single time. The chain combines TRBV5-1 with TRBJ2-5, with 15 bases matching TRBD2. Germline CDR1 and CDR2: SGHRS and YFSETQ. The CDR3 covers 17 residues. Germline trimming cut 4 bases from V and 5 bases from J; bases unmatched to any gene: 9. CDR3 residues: CASSLGLAGGRYETQYF. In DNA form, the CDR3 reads TGCGCCAGCAGCCTGGGACTAGCGGGGGGCCGTTACGAGACCCAGTACTTC.

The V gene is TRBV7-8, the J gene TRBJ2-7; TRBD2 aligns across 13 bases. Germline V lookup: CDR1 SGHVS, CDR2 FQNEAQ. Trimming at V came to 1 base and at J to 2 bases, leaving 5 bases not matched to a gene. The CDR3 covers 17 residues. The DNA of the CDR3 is TGTGCCAGCAGCTTAGGAGGGACTAGCGGGAACCCCTACGAGCAGTACTTC. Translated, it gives CASSLGGTSGNPYEQYF.

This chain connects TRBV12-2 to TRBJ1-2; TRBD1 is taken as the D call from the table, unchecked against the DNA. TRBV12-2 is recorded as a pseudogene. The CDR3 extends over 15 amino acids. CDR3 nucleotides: TGTGCAAGTATTGCCCGGACAGGGTCTAACTATGGCTACACCTTC. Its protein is CASIARTGSNYGYTF.

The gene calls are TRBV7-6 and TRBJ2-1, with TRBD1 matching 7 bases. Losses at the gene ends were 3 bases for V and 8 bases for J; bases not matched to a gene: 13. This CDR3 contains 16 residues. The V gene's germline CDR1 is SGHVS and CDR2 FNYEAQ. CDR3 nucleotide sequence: TGTGCCAGCAGCTTCGCAGGGGGAGTGCTATCCGATGAGCAGTTCTTC. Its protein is CASSFAGGVLSDEQFF.

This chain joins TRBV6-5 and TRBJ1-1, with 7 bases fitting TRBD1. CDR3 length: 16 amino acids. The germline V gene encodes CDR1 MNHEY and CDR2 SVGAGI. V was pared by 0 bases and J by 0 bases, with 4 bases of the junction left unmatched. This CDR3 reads CASSYSKGTVNTEAFF. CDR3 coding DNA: TGTGCCAGCAGTTACTCTAAGGGGACAGTGAACACTGAAGCTTTCTTT.

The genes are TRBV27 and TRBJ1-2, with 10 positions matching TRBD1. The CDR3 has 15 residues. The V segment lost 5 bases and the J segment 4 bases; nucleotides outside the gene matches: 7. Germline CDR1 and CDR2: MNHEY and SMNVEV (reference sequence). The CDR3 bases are TGTGCCAGCAGTCCCGGGACAGGGGTGGGCTATGGCTACACCTTC. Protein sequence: CASSPGTGVGYGYTF.

The CDR3 sequence is CASLGDGRSYEQYF. The CDR3 DNA follows: TGTGCCAGCTTGGGAGATGGAAGGTCCTACGAGCAGTACTTC. The chain uses TRBV2 and TRBJ2-7; D may be TRBD2 (5 bases). V was cut by 8 bases and J by 1 base, with 15 bases left in between. The CDR3 length is 14 residues. Germline-derived CDR1 and CDR2 are SNHLY and FYNNEI.

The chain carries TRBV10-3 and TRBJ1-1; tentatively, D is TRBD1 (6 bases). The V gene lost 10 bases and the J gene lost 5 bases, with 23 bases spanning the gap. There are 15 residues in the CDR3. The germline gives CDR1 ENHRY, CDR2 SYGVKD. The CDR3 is CATTLLQGPGTEAFF. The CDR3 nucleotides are TGTGCCACCACTCTTTTACAGGGCCCAGGGACTGAAGCTTTCTTT.

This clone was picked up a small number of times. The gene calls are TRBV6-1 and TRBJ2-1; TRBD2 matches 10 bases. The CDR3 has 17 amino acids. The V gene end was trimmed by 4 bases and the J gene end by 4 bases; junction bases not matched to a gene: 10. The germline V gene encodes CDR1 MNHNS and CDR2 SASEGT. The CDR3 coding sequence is TGTGCCAGCAGTGGTTCCTGGACTAGCGGCCTTTACAATGAGCAGTTCTTC. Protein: CASSGSWTSGLYNEQFF.

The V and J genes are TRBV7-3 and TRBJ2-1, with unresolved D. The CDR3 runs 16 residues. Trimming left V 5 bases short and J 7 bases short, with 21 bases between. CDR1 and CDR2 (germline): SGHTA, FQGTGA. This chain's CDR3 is CASSPSRVSARNEQFF. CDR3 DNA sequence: TGTGCCAGCAGCCCCAGCCGAGTCTCGGCGAGGAATGAGCAGTTCTTC.

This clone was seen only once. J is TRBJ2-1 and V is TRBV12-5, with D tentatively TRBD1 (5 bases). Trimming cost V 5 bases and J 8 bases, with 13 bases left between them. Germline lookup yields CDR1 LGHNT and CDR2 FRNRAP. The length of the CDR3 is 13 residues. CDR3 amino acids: CASGRTQGHEQFF. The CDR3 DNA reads TGTGCTAGTGGTCGGACCCAGGGCCATGAGCAGTTCTTC. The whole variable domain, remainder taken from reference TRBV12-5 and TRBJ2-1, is DARVTQTPRHKVTEMGQEVTMRCQPILGHNTVFWYRQTMMQGLELLAYFRNRAPLDDSGMPKDRFSAEMPDATLATLKIQPSEPRDSAVYFCASGRTQGHEQFFGPGTRLTVL.

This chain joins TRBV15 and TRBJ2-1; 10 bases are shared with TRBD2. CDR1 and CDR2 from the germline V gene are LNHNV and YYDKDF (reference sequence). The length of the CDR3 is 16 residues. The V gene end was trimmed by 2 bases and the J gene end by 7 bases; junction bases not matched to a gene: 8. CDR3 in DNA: TGTGCCACCAGCAGATCTTTTCAGCGGGGGGGGAATGAGCAGTTCTTC. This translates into CATSRSFQRGGNEQFF.

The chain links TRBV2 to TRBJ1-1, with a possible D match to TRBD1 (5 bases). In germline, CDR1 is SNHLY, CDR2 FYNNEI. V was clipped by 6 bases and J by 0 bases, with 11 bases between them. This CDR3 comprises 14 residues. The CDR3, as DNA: TGTGCCAGCAGGGCCGGGACTATGAACACTGAAGCTTTCTTT. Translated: CASRAGTMNTEAFF.

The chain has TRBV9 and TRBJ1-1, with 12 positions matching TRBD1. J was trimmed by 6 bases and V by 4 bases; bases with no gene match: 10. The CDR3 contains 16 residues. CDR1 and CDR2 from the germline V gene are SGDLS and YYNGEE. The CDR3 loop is CASSPGQGAALAEAFF. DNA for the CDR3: TGTGCCAGCAGCCCGGGACAGGGGGCGGCACTTGCTGAAGCTTTCTTT.

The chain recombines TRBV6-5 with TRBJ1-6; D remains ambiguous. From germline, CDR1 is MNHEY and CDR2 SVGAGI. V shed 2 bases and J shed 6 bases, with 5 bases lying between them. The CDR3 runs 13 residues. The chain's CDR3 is CASSYEFNSPLHF. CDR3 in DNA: TGTGCCAGCAGTTACGAGTTTAATTCACCCCTCCACTTT.

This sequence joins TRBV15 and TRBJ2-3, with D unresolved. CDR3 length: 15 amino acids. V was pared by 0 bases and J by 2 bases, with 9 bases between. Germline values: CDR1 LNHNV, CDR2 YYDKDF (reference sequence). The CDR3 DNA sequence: TGTGCCACCAGCAGAGAGACTCCCCCCACAGATACGCAGTATTTT. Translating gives CATSRETPPTDTQYF.

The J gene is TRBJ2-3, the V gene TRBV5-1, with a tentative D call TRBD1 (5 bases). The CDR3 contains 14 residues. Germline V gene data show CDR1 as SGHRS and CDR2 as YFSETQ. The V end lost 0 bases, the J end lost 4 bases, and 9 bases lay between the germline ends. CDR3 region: CASSLGTYSDTQYF. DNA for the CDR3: TGCGCCAGCAGCTTGGGGACATATTCAGATACGCAGTATTTT.

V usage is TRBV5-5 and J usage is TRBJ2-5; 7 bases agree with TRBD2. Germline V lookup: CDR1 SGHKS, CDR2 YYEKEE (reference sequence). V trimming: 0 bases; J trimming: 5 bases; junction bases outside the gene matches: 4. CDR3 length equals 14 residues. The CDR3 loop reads CASSLAGRRETQYF. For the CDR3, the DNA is TGTGCCAGCAGCTTGGCCGGGAGGCGGGAGACCCAGTACTTC.

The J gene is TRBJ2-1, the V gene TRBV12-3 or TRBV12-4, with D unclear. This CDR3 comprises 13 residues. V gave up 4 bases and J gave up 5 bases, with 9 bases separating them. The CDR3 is CASSSTVNNEQFF. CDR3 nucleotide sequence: TGTGCCAGCAGTTCCACTGTGAACAATGAGCAGTTCTTC.

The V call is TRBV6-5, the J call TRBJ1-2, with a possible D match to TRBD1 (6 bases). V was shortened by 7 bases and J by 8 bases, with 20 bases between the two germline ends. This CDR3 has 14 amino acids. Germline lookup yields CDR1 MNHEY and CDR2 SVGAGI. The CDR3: CASKREGVGIGYTF. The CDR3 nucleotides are TGTGCCAGCAAGCGAGAGGGGGTGGGGATAGGCTACACCTTC.

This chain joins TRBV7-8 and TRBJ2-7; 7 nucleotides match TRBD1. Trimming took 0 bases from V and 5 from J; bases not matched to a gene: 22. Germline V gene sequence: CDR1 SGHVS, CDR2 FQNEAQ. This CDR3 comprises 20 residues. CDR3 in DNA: TGTGCCAGCAGCTTAGCCGGGTCGGGACAGACCGGCCCGACTGGCAACGAGCAGTACTTC. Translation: CASSLAGSGQTGPTGNEQYF.

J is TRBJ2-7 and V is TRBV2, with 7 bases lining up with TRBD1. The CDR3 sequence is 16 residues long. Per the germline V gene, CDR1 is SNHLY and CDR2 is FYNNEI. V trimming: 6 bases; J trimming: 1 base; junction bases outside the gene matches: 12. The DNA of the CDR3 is TGTGCCAGCAGCGAACCAGGACAGGACGCATCCTACGAGCAGTACTTC. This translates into CASSEPGQDASYEQYF.

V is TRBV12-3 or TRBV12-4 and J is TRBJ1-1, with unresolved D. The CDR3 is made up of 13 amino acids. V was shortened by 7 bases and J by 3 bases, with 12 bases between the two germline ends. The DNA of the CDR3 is TGTGCCAGCAATACTCCGGGATACACTGAAGCTTTCTTT. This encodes CASNTPGYTEAFF.

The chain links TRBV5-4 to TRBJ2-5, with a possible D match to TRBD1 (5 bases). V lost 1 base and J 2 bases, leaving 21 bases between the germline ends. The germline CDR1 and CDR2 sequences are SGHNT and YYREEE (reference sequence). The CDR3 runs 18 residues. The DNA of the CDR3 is TGTGCCAGCAGCTTGAAGCAGGGCCCAGTAGGTAGGCAAGAGACCCAGTACTTC. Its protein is CASSLKQGPVGRQETQYF.

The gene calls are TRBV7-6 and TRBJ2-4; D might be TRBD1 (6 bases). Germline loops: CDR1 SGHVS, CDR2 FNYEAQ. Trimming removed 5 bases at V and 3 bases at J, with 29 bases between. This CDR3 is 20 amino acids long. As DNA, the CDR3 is TGTGCCAGCAGCCCGGGGCCCCTTCAGGGGATAGCTTTCATCAAAAACATTCAGTACTTC. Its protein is CASSPGPLQGIAFIKNIQYF.

The CDR3 region has the DNA TGTGCCAGCAGGTTCCAGGGAAACATTCAGTACTTC. It translates to CASRFQGNIQYF. The chain has TRBV28 and TRBJ2-4; D is possibly TRBD1 (5 bases). The CDR3 totals 12 residues. CDR1 is MDHEN, CDR2 SYDVKM, per germline. V was shortened by 6 bases and J by 6 bases, with 9 bases between the two germline ends.